The sequence of this TCR beta chain was determined in a study of Ad26.COV2.S vaccination and SARS-CoV-2 variants. About the research overall: Administration of Ad26.COV2.S was intramuscular, either once or twice 56 days apart. General observations from the study: Total T cell responses were possibly underestimated by TCR breadth and depth analyses.

This clone has just a few counts. As yet, its antigen is unknown. Clones were sequenced by immunoSEQ multiplex PCR, and TCRdb holds only the in-frame ones, with some missing. The top ten hold approximately 1.9% of the sample, which has nearly 400,000 clones, approximately 90% seen once. Treatment reported: over 15 received Ad26.COV2.S at low or high dose, single or two shots; roughly 5 received placebo; per-sample allocation not given. Samples analyzed were those drawn on day 63 after the first vaccine or placebo injection. The CDR3 has 14 amino acids. V lost 5 bases and J 2 bases, leaving 13 bases between the germline ends. Germline V gives CDR1 LNHDA, CDR2 SQIVND (reference sequence).

This clonotype was sampled from a person between 18 and 65 years old who received the Ad26.COV2.S COVID-19 vaccine or a placebo. The V call is TRBV19, the J call TRBJ2-7, with D perhaps TRBD1 (6 bases). Material: peripheral blood, obtained in a trial of Ad26.COV2.S vaccine versus placebo. CDR3 sequence: CASSVRDTAYEQYF. The CDR3 DNA sequence: TGTGCCAGTAGTGTCCGGGACACCGCCTACGAGCAGTACTTC.